This passage covers 12 T cell receptor beta chains from one sample sequenced in a study of CD8+CD57+ T cells in acquired aplastic anemia. Using genomic DNA as the template, TCR beta VDJ and CDR3 profiling was carried out. TCRdb fed the reads into MiXCR, producing one record per CDR3 protein. The table includes hundreds of thousands of distinct CDR3 sequences, 82% detected once. Whoever was chosen for sequencing had shown CD8+CD57+ cell expansion by flow cytometry. The sequenced sample was sorted CD4+, CD8+, or CD8+CD57+ T cells (not recorded which) from PBMCs. Receptors were obtained from a human donor with aplastic anemia.

Concerning this clonotype itself: Likely a read error: the CDR3 ends without its conserved phenylalanine or tryptophan. No DNA is shown, since the ends of the CDR3 on it are uncertain; the CDR3 is the one TCRdb lists. The V call is TRBV7-8, the J call TRBJ2-3. Germline CDR1 reads SGHVS; CDR2 reads FQNEAQ. Counting both end residues, the CDR3 totals 13 amino acids. The CDR3 protein is CASSVGGQNTDNL.

The V gene is TRBV5-4, the J gene TRBJ1-6; no clear D. Trimming pared 2 bases from V and 3 bases from J, leaving 12 bases between. The CDR3 sequence is 16 residues long. Per germline, CDR1 SGHNT and CDR2 YYREEE (reference sequence). The CDR3, as DNA: TGTGCCAGCAGCTTTGGTAAGGGCGGCTATAATTCACCCCTCCACTTT. This codes for CASSFGKGGYNSPLHF.

The rearrangement uses TRBV7-8 and TRBJ1-2; the D is unclear. Trimming pared 2 bases from V and 6 bases from J, leaving 13 bases between. The CDR3 extends over 14 amino acids. Germline loops: CDR1 SGHVS, CDR2 FQNEAQ. This CDR3 reads CASSLWRADDGYTF. The CDR3 bases are TGTGCCAGCAGCTTATGGCGCGCAGACGATGGCTACACCTTC.

The V and J genes are TRBV20-1 and TRBJ2-7; TRBD1 aligns across 7 bases. This CDR3 comprises 12 residues. Losses at the gene ends were 6 bases for V and 7 bases for J; bases not matched to a gene: 9. Germline CDR1 and CDR2: DFQATT and SNEGSKA (reference sequence). DNA of the CDR3: TGCAGTGCCATGACAGGGAACTATGAGCAGTACTTC. This codes for CSAMTGNYEQYF.

The V and J genes are TRBV19 and TRBJ2-1; TRBD2 matches 13 bases. After removal of 3 bases from V and 8 bases from J, the junction contained 1 base not matched to a gene. Germline V CDR1 and CDR2: LNHDA, SQIVND (reference sequence). The CDR3 length is 14 residues. For the CDR3, the DNA is TGTGCCAGTAGTATTACTAGCGGGAGGGATGAGCAGTTCTTC. As protein: CASSITSGRDEQFF. The full variable domain, its missing parts supplied by reference TRBV19 and TRBJ2-1, is DGGITQSPKYLFRKEGQNVTLSCEQNLNHDAMYWYRQDPGQGLRLIYYSQIVNDFQKGDIAEGYSVSREKKESFPLTVTSAQKNPTAFYLCASSITSGRDEQFFGPGTRLTVL.

This clonotype was picked up a small number of times. The chain uses TRBV7-6 and TRBJ2-4; D is perhaps TRBD1 (6 bases). Germline V lookup: CDR1 SGHVS, CDR2 FNYEAQ. V was cut by 0 bases and J by 7 bases, with 7 bases left in between. This CDR3 is 13 amino acids long. DNA of the CDR3: TGTGCCAGCAGCTTAGCGCAGGGGAACATTCAGTACTTC. This codes for CASSLAQGNIQYF.

The chain combines TRBV9 with TRBJ1-2, with no clear D. Germline CDR1 is SGDLS and CDR2 is YYNGEE. The V gene lost 4 bases and the J gene lost 7 bases, with 23 bases spanning the gap. CDR3 length: 16 residues. The CDR3 sequence: CASSFKDYPMNTGYTF. CDR3 nucleotides: TGTGCCAGCAGCTTCAAGGATTATCCAATGAACACTGGCTACACCTTC.

In this sample, this clonotype turned up a few times. The V call is TRBV11-3, the J call TRBJ1-6; no firm D call. CDR1 and CDR2 (germline): SGHNT, YENEEA. V lost 3 bases and J 3 bases, leaving 12 bases between the germline ends. This CDR3 region has 16 residues. CDR3 sequence reads: CASSFHPDGYNSPLHF. In DNA form, the CDR3 reads TGTGCCAGCAGCTTTCATCCAGACGGCTATAATTCACCCCTCCACTTT.

The table lists this clonotype with a few counts. The junction shows a germline mismatch at one end, possibly a read error. CDR3 amino acids: CASSLAQGTNETQYF. The CDR3 DNA sequence: TGTGCCAGCAGCTTAGCCCAAGGGACAAATGAGACGCAGTACTTC. The chain links TRBV7-2 to TRBJ2-5, with D possibly TRBD1 on 6 matching bases. CDR1 and CDR2 (germline): SGHTA, FQGNSA. The CDR3 covers 15 residues.

The rearrangement joins TRBV20-1 to TRBJ2-7; D possibly matches TRBD1 or TRBD2 (5 bases each). The CDR3 runs to 15 residues. CDR1 and CDR2 from the germline V gene are DFQATT and SNEGSKA (reference sequence). V was shortened by 4 bases and J by 2 bases, with 18 bases between the two germline ends. The CDR3 sequence is CSANSSPGLTYEQYF. For the CDR3, the DNA is TGCAGTGCTAATTCGAGCCCGGGGCTCACCTACGAGCAGTACTTC.

Turning to this clonotype: This could be a read error, since a much larger clone is one nucleotide away. This rearrangement joins TRBV7-4 to TRBJ1-1, with D possibly being TRBD1 (5 bases). This CDR3 contains 15 residues. Germline V gene data show CDR1 as SGHVT and CDR2 as SQSDAQ. V dropped 1 base and J dropped 14 bases, with 23 bases sitting between them. The CDR3 DNA sequence: TGTGCCAGCAGCTTAGAGGGTACCTACGGGGCCAACGTCTTCTTT. It encodes CASSLEGTYGANVFF. Together with reference TRBV7-4 and TRBJ1-1, the CDR3 gives the full variable domain: GAGVSQSPRYKVAKRGRDVALRCDSISGHVTLYWYRQTLGQGSEVLTYSQSDAQRDKSGRPSGRFSAERPERSVSTLKIQRTEQGDSAVYLCASSLEGTYGANVFFGQGTRLTVV.

As regards this clonotype: Germline and junction disagree at one end, which may indicate a read error. This chain connects TRBV7-9 to TRBJ2-7; 8 nucleotides line up with TRBD1. The germline gives CDR1 SEHNR, CDR2 FQNEAQ (reference sequence). CDR3 size: 14 residues. The CDR3 sequence is CASSVQGDSYDQYF. The DNA of the CDR3 is TGTGCCAGCAGCGTACAGGGGGACTCCTACGACCAGTACTTC.